The entry that follows covers one TCR beta chain sequence. Recovered participants had two consecutive negative NP/OP PCR tests, healthcare professional clearance, or symptom resolution. The sample belongs to a study of blood T cell repertoires in COVID-19. This CDR3 has 14 amino acids. Germline V gene lookup returns CDR1 SQVTM and CDR2 ANQGSEA. The J segment lost 1 base and the V segment lost 4 bases, leaving 4 bases of the junction unmatched. Some clones are missing from TCRdb's copy, which holds only in-frame ones; the method was immunoSEQ multiplex PCR. This table has over 250,000 clones, about 89% appearing once.

The clonotype was recovered from a woman younger than 45 who had recovered from COVID-19. The V and J genes are TRBV29-1 and TRBJ2-1; 7 bases align to TRBD2. Input material: PBMCs or T cells enriched from blood (not recorded which). The CDR3 sequence: CSVVVRGSYNEQFF. In DNA, the CDR3 is TGCAGCGTTGTCGTGCGGGGGTCCTACAATGAGCAGTTCTTC.